This entry features one T cell receptor (beta chain) sequence. This specimen comes from a study of T cells after yellow fever vaccination. MiXCR, run by TCRdb on the 5' RACE reads, gives a single entry per CDR3 protein. Of a few hundred thousand distinct CDR3 sequences listed, roughly 3.7% were seen once; the top ten hold under 20%. Germline assignment: CDR1 SGHTA and CDR2 FQGNSA. The CDR3 covers 16 residues. Germline trimming cut 4 bases from V and 5 bases from J; bases unmatched to any gene: 11. The V gene is TRBV7-2, the J gene TRBJ1-3; 7 bases align to TRBD1. This receptor was obtained from a man aged 18-30 years who received the YFV17D yellow fever vaccine. The sample in question was PBMCs, obtained 15 days after the yellow fever booster vaccination. For the CDR3, the DNA is TGTGCCAGCAGCTCAGTGACAGGGTCGGGCAGAAACACCATATATTTT. This encodes CASSSVTGSGRNTIYF.